The 14 T cell receptor beta chains listed next were all sequenced from one sample in a study of CD8 T cells in ankylosing spondylitis. Each CDR3 protein is one row after TCRdb ran MiXCR on the 5' RACE reads. This table has about 190,000 distinct CDR3 sequences, 10% to 15% appearing once. Sequenced material: blood, either unsorted or a sorted T cell fraction (not recorded which). These receptors came from a female donor with ankylosing spondylitis or in good health (not recorded which).

Many counts were recorded for this clonotype. The CDR3 DNA reads as TGTGCCAGCAGCCCTTCAGATCAGGGGAACACCATATATTTT. It specifies CASSPSDQGNTIYF. The chain links TRBV7-6 to TRBJ1-3; D possibly corresponds to TRBD1 (6 bases). V shed 5 bases and J shed 7 bases, with 15 bases lying between them. This CDR3 has 14 residues. The V gene's germline CDR1 is SGHVS and CDR2 FNYEAQ. Full variable domain (outside the CDR3, taken from reference TRBV7-6 and TRBJ1-3): GAGVSQSPRYKVTKRGQDVALRCDPISGHVSLYWYRQALGQGPEFLTYFNYEAQQDKSGLPNDRFSAERPEGSISTLTIQRTEQRDSAMYRCASSPSDQGNTIYFGEGSWLTVV.

This clonotype was seen many times. V usage is TRBV12-3 or TRBV12-4 and J usage is TRBJ1-2; no definite D call. The V and J ends lost 2 bases and 8 bases respectively, with 15 bases between them. The CDR3 covers 14 residues. The chain's CDR3 is CASSLFVPDQGYTF. The CDR3 bases are TGTGCCAGCAGTTTATTCGTCCCCGACCAAGGCTACACCTTC.

This clonotype has a handful of counts. This rearrangement joins TRBV27 to TRBJ1-2; D is perhaps TRBD1 (6 bases). CDR1 and CDR2 from the germline V gene are MNHEY and SMNVEV (reference sequence). Trimming cost V 2 bases and J 4 bases, with 14 bases left between them. There are 15 residues in the CDR3. CDR3 sequence reads: CASSLGGQPIYGYTF. The CDR3 DNA sequence: TGTGCCAGCAGTTTAGGCGGACAGCCGATCTATGGCTACACCTTC.

This clonotype has ten or more counts. V usage is TRBV10-3 and J usage is TRBJ2-1, with 7 bases identical to TRBD2. This CDR3 has 15 amino acids. V shed 3 bases, J shed 1 base, and the junction held 3 bases outside the gene matches. Germline lookup yields CDR1 ENHRY and CDR2 SYGVKD. CDR3 nucleotide sequence: TGTGCCATCAGTGAAACTAGCGTGTCCTACAATGAGCAGTTCTTC. It codes for CAISETSVSYNEQFF.

The genes are TRBV19 and TRBJ2-1; TRBD2 aligns across 11 bases. CDR3 length equals 16 residues. V gave up 0 bases and J gave up 12 bases; unmatched junction bases: 10. Germline V gene sequence: CDR1 LNHDA, CDR2 SQIVND (reference sequence). CDR3 amino acids: CASSIDQTSGRARQFF. CDR3 sequence (DNA): TGTGCCAGTAGTATAGATCAAACTAGCGGGAGAGCTCGGCAGTTCTTC.

This clonotype has only a few counts. The chain carries TRBV7-9 and TRBJ1-6; D not certain. The CDR3 spans 14 residues. Trimming removed 5 bases from V and 10 bases from J, with 15 bases in between. Germline V gene lookup returns CDR1 SEHNR and CDR2 FQNEAQ (reference sequence). CDR3 DNA: TGTGCCAGCAGCGTGGATGGCTTAACATCACCCCTCCACTTT. It encodes CASSVDGLTSPLHF.

Notes on this clonotype: This may stem from a read error, because a much larger clone lies one nucleotide away. The J gene is TRBJ2-7, the V gene TRBV5-5; tentative D call: TRBD2 (6 bases). Germline V gene sequence: CDR1 SGHKS, CDR2 YYEKEE (reference sequence). The CDR3 runs 15 residues. CDR3 sequence: CASSSRDLGSYELYF. CDR3 in DNA: TGTGCCAGCAGCAGCCGGGACTTGGGGTCCTACGAGCTGTACTTC.

The sample holds many counts of this clonotype. The chain links TRBV2 to TRBJ2-2, with 10 bases aligning to TRBD2. V trimming: 4 bases; J trimming: 1 base; junction bases outside the gene matches: 0. This CDR3 contains 15 residues. From germline, CDR1 is SNHLY and CDR2 FYNNEI. CDR3 amino acids: CASSGTSGNTGELFF. The CDR3 DNA reads as TGTGCCAGCAGTGGGACTAGCGGGAACACCGGGGAGCTGTTTTTT.

As to this clonotype: A single base separates this from a much larger clone, so it may be a read error. This chain connects TRBV12-3 or TRBV12-4 to TRBJ1-2; D call uncertain. The CDR3 contains 12 residues. The CDR3 bases are TGTGCCAGCAGTCAGGAAGGATATGGCTCCACCTTC. As protein: CASSQEGYGSTF.

This clonotype has a handful of counts. The chain links TRBV18 to TRBJ1-1, with D hard to call. V was trimmed by 1 base and J by 4 bases, leaving 10 bases between them. The length of the CDR3 is 14 residues. From germline, CDR1 is KGHSH and CDR2 LQKENI. CDR3 loop: CASSPRVGSTEAFF. The CDR3 region has the DNA TGTGCCAGCTCACCACGCGTGGGGTCCACTGAAGCTTTCTTT.

This clonotype was picked up a small number of times. The chain uses TRBV7-2 and TRBJ2-7; possibly TRBD2 for D (5 bases). The germline V gene encodes CDR1 SGHTA and CDR2 FQGNSA. Trimming pared 5 bases from V and 6 bases from J, leaving 14 bases between. The CDR3 consists of 13 residues. The CDR3 here is CASSPLTRREQYF. DNA for the CDR3: TGTGCCAGCAGCCCTTTAACTAGGCGCGAGCAGTACTTC.

The chain has TRBV5-1 and TRBJ2-1; D is tentatively TRBD1 or TRBD2 (5 bases each). Germline V lookup: CDR1 SGHRS, CDR2 YFSETQ. This CDR3 region has 17 residues. V was pared by 0 bases and J by 0 bases, with 13 bases between. In DNA, the CDR3 is TGCGCCAGCAGCTTGGCACGGGGCGCGGACTCCTACAATGAGCAGTTCTTC. It translates to CASSLARGADSYNEQFF. The entire variable domain, with the rest obtained from reference TRBV5-1 and TRBJ2-1, is as follows: KAGVTQTPRYLIKTRGQQVTLSCSPISGHRSVSWYQQTPGQGLQFLFEYFSETQRNKGNFPGRFSGRQFSNSRSEMNVSTLELGDSALYLCASSLARGADSYNEQFFGPGTRLTVL.

This clonotype occurred a few times. This chain uses TRBV12-3 or TRBV12-4 with TRBJ2-7; the match to TRBD1 covers 7 bases. The CDR3 length is 16 residues. Trimming cost V 6 bases and J 0 bases; bases outside gene matches: 11. This chain's CDR3 is CASSSYPRGNSYEQYF. In DNA form, the CDR3 reads TGTGCCAGCAGCTCCTACCCCAGGGGGAACTCCTACGAGCAGTACTTC.

This clonotype was counted at least ten times. This chain connects TRBV12-3 or TRBV12-4 to TRBJ1-3; D unclear. V lost 6 bases to trimming and J lost 4 bases, with 10 bases between them. The CDR3 loop spans 13 amino acids. The chain's CDR3 is CASRELWGNTIYF. Written as DNA, the CDR3 is TGTGCCAGCAGGGAGCTTTGGGGAAACACCATATATTTT.